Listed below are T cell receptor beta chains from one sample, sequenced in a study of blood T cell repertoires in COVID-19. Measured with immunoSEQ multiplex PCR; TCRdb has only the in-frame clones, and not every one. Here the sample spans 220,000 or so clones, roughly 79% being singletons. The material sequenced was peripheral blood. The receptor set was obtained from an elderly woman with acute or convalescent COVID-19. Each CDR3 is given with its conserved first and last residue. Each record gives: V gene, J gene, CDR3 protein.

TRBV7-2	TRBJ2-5	CASSLTLLQETQYF
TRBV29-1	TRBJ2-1	CSVMTGIEQFF
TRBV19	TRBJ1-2	CASSSQGNYGYTF
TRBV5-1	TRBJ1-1	CASSLSTPNTEAFF
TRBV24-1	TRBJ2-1	CATSDARGGSYNEQFF
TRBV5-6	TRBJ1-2	CASSGLGGGYTF
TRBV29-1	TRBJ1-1	CSAGTAGTEAFF
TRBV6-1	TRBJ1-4	CASSERTVPTNEKLFF
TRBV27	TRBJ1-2	CASSPTGGTGYTF
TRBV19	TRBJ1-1	CASSPRQGASEAFF
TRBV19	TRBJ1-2	CASNTEPGQGANYGYTF
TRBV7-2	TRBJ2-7	CASSWRGSSSTVPYEQYF
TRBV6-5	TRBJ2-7	CASLDRVTYEQYF
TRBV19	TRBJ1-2	CASSMFVGTGIDGYTF
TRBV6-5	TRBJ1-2	CASSYRHTQDGYTF
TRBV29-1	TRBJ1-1	CSVAGTLNSNTEAFF
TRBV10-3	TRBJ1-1	CAISEGGATEAFF
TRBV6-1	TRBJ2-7	CASSEGTGSSYYEQYF
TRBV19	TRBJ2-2	CASRPDDRLGTGELFF
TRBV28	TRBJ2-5	CASSRGEGNQETQYF
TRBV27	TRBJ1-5	CASSLRQGGNQPQHF
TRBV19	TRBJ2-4	CASTRPGRDIQYF
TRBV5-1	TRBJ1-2	CASSWDSHSGGYTF
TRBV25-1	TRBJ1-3	CASSEFGGQGTGNTIYF
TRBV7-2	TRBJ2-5	CASSHGLAGGRETQYF
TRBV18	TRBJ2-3	CASSPQVEGSSTDTQYF
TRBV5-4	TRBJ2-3	CASSLGLAGDTQYF
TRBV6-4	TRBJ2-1	CASSDSFLAGGVYNEQFF
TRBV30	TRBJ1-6	CAWTRGQGNFSPLHF
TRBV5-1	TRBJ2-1	CASSLAGTSGNNEQFF
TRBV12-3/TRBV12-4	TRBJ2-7	CASSLENEQYF
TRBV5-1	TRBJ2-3	CASSGGEATDTQYF
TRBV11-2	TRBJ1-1	CASSLRDRGTMNTEAFF
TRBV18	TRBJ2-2	CASSPGPGANTGELFF
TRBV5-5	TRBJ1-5	CASSLAGTGQPQHF
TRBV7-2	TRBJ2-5	CASSPTSLLETQYF
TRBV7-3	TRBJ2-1	CASSLGGTSPNEQFF
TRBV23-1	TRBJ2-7	CASSRPIGYEQYF
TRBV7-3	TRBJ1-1	CASSLRWDRVNTEAFF
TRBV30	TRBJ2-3	CAWSVETPYSTDTQYF
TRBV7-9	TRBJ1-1	CASSLRQAAEAFF
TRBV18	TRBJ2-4	CASSGERSLAKNIQYF
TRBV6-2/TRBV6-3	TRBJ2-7	CASSYSLQGAGEQYF